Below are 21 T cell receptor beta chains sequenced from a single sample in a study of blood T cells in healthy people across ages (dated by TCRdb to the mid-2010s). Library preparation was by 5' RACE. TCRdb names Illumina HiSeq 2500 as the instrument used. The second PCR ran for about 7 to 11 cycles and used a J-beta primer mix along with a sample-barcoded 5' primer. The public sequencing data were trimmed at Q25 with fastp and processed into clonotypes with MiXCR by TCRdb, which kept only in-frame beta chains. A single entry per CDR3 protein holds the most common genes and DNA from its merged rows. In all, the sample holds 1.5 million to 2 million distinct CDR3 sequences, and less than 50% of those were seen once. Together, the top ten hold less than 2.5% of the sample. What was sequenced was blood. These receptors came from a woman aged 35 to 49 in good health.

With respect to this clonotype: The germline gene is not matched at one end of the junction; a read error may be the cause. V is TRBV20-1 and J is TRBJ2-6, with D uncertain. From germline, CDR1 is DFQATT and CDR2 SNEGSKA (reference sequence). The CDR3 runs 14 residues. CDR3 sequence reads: CSARVEVGANVLTF. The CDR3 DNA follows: TGCAGTGCCAGAGTGGAAGTCGGGGCCAACGTCCTGACTTTC.

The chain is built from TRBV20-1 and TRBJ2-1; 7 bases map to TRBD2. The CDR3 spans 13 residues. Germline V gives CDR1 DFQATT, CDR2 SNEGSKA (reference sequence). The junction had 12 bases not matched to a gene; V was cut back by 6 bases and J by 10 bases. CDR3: CSAPPGGRDEQFF. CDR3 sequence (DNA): TGCAGTGCCCCCCCGGGGGGACGGGACGAGCAGTTCTTC.

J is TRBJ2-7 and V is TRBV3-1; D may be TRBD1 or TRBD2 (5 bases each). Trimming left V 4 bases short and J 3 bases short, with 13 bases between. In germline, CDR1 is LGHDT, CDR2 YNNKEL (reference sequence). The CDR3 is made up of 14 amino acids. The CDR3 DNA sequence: TGTGCCAGCAGCCGGGACGGATCTTACTACGAGCAGTACTTC. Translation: CASSRDGSYYEQYF.

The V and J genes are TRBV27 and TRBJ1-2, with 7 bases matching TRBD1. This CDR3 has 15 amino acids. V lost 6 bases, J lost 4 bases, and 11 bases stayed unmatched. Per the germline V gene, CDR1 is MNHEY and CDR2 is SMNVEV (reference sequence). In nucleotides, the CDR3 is TGTGCCAGCAGAAGTACAGGGGCGAGTAGCTATGGCTACACCTTC. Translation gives CASRSTGASSYGYTF.

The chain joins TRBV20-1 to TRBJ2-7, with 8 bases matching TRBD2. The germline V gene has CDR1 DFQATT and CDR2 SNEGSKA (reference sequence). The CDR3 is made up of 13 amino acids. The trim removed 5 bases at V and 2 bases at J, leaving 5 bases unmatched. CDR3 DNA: TGCAGTGCTCCCGGGGGGGGAGCCTACGAGCAGTACTTC. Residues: CSAPGGGAYEQYF.

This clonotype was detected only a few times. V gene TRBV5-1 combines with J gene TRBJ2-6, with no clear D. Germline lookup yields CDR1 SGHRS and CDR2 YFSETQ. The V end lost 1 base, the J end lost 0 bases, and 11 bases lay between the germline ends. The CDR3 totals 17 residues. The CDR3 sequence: CASSLLGIASGANVLTF. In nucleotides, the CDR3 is TGCGCCAGCAGCTTGCTAGGAATTGCCTCTGGGGCCAACGTCCTGACTTTC.

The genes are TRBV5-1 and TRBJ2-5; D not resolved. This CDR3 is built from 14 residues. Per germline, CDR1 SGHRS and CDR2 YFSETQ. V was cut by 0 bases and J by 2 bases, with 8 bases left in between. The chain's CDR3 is CASSLGSRQETQYF. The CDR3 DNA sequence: TGCGCCAGCAGCTTGGGGAGCAGGCAAGAGACCCAGTACTTC.

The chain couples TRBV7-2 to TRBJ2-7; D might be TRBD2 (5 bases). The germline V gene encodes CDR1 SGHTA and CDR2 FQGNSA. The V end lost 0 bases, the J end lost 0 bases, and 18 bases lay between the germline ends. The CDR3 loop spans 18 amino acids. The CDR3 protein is CASSLASFGDRSSYEQYF. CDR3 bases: TGTGCCAGCAGCTTAGCAAGTTTCGGGGATAGGAGCTCCTACGAGCAGTACTTC.

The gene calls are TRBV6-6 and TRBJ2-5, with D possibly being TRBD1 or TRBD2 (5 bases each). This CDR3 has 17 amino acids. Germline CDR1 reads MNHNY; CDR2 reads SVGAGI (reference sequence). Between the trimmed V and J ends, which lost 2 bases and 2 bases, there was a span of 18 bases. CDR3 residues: CASSYTGGVGGQETQYF. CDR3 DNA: TGTGCCAGCAGTTACACGGGTGGGGTTGGGGGTCAAGAGACCCAGTACTTC.

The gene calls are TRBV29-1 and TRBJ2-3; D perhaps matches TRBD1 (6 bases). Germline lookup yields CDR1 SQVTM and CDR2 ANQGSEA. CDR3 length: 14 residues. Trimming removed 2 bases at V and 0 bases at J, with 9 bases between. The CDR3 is CSVERQASTDTQYF. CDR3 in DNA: TGCAGCGTTGAAAGACAGGCAAGCACAGATACGCAGTATTTT.

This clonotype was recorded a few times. CDR3: CRAGNSQETQYF. The CDR3 DNA sequence: TGCAGGGCGGGAAACAGTCAAGAGACCCAGTACTTC. V gene TRBV20-1 combines with J gene TRBJ2-5; D is possibly TRBD2 (6 bases). Germline CDR1 reads DFQATT; CDR2 reads SNEGSKA (reference sequence). The CDR3 consists of 12 residues.

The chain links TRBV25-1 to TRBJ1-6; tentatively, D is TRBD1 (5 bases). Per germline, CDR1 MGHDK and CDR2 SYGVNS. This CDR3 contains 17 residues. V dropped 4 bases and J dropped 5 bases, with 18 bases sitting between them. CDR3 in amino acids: CASSVGALAGHNSPLHF. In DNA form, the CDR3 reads TGTGCCAGCAGTGTAGGGGCCTTAGCAGGTCATAATTCACCCCTCCACTTT.

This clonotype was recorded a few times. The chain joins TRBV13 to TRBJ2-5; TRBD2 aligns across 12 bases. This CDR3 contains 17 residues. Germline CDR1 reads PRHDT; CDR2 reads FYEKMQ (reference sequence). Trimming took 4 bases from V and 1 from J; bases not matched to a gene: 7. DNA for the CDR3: TGTGCCAGCAGCTACATCCTAGCGGGGGGGCCCCAAGAGACCCAGTACTTC. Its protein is CASSYILAGGPQETQYF.

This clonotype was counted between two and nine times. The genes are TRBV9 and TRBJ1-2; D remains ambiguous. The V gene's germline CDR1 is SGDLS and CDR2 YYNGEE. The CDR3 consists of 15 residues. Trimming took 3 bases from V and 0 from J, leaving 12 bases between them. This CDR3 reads CASSGTDGTNYGYTF. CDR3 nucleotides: TGTGCCAGCAGCGGCACGGACGGAACTAACTATGGCTACACCTTC.

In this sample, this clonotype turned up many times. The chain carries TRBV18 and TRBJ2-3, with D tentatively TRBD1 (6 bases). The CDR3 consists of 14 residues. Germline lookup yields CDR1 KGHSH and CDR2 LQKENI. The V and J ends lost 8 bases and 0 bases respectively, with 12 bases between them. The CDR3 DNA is TGTGCCAGCAGCCAACAGGGAAGCACAGATACGCAGTATTTT. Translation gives CASSQQGSTDTQYF. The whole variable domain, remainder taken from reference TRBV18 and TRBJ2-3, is NAGVMQNPRHLVRRRGQEARLRCSPMKGHSHVYWYRQLPEEGLKFMVYLQKENIIDESGMPKERFSAEFPKEGPSILRIQQVVRGDSAAYFCASSQQGSTDTQYFGPGTRLTVL.

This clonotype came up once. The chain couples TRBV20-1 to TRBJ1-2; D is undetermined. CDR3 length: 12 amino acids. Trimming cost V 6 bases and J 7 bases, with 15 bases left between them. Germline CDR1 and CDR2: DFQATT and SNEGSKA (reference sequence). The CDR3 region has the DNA TGCAGTGCGACCTTTATCCTCGGTGGCTACACCTTC. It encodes CSATFILGGYTF.

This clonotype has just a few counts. Written as DNA, the CDR3 is TGTGCCACCAGTTACCTCGGGGTAGATACGCAGTATTTT. This gives the protein CATSYLGVDTQYF. This chain links TRBV15 with TRBJ2-3; perhaps TRBD2 as D (5 bases). The germline gives CDR1 LNHNV, CDR2 YYDKDF (reference sequence). V shed 6 bases and J shed 5 bases, with 12 bases lying between them. The CDR3 has 13 amino acids.

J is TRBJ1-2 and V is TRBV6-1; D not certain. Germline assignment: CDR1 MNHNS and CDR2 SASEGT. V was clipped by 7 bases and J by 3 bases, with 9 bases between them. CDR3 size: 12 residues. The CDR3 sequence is CASKSVYYGYTF. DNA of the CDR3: TGTGCCAGCAAGAGCGTCTACTATGGCTACACCTTC.

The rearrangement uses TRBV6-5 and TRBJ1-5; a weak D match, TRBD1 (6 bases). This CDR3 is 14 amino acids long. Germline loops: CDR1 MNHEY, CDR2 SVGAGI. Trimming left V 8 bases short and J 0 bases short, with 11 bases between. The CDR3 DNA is TGTGCCAGCGGGGACACAGATAGCAATCAGCCCCAGCATTTT. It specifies CASGDTDSNQPQHF.

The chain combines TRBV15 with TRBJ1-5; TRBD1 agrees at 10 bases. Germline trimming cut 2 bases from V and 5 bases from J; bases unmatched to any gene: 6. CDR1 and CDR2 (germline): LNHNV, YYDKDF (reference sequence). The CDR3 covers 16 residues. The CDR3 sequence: CATSRSDRGLDQPQHF. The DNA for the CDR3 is TGTGCCACCAGCAGATCCGACAGGGGGCTCGATCAGCCCCAGCATTTT.

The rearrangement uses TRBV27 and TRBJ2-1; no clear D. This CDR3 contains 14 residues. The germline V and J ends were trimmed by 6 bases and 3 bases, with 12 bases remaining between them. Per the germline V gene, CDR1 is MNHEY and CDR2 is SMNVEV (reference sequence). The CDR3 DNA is TGTGCCAGCAGATTCGATCGGTACTACAATGAGCAGTTCTTC. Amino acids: CASRFDRYYNEQFF.